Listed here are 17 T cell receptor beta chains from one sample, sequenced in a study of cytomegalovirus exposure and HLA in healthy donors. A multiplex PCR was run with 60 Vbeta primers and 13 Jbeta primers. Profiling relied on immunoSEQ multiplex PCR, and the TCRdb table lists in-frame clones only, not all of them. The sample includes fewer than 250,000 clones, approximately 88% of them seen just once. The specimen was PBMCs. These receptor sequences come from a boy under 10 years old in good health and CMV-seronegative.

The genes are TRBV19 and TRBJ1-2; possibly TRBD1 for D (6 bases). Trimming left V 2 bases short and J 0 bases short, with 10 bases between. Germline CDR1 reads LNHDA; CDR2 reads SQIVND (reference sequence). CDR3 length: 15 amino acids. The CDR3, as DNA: TGTGCCAGTAGTATACAGGGGCTGCCTAACTATGGCTACACCTTC. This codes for CASSIQGLPNYGYTF.

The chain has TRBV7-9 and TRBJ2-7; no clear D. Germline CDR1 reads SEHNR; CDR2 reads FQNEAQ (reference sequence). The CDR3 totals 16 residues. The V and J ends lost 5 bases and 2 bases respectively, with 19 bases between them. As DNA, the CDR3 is TGTGCCAGCAGCGGAGAGGTCCCAGCCGTCCCCTACGAGCAGTACTTC. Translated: CASSGEVPAVPYEQYF. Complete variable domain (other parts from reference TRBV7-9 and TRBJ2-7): DTGVSQNPRHKITKRGQNVTFRCDPISEHNRLYWYRQTLGQGPEFLTYFQNEAQLEKSRLLSDRFSAERPKGSFSTLEIQRTEQGDSAMYLCASSGEVPAVPYEQYFGPGTRLTVT.

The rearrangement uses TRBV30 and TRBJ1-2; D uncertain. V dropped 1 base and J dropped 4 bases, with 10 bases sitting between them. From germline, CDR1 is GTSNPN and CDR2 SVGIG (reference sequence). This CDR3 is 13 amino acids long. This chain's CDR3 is CAWSGDTSYGYTF. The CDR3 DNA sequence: TGTGCCTGGAGTGGTGACACGAGCTATGGCTACACCTTC.

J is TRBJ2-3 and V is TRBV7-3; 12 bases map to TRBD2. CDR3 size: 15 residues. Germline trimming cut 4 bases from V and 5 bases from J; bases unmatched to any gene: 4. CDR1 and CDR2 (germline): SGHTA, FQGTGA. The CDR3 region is CASSSGLAGLDTQYF. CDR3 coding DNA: TGTGCCAGCAGCTCCGGACTAGCGGGGCTAGATACGCAGTATTTT.

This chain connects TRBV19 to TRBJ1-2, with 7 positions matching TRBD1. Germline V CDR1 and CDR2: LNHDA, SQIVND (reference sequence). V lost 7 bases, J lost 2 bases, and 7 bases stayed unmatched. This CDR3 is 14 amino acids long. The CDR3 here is CASNLGTVNYGYTF. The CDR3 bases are TGTGCCAGTAACCTAGGGACAGTGAACTATGGCTACACCTTC.

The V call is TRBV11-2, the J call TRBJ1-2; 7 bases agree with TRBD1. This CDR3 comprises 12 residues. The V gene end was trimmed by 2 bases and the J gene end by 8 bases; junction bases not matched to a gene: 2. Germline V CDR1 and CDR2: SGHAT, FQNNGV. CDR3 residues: CASSLTGDGYTF. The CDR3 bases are TGTGCCAGCAGCTTAACAGGGGACGGCTACACCTTC.

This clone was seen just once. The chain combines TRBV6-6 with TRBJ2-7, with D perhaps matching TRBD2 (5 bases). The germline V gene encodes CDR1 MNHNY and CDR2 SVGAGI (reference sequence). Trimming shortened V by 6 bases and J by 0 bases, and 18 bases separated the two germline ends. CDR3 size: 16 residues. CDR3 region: CASSQSPVGSSYEQYF. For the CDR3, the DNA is TGTGCCAGCAGCCAATCCCCAGTAGGGAGCTCCTACGAGCAGTACTTC.

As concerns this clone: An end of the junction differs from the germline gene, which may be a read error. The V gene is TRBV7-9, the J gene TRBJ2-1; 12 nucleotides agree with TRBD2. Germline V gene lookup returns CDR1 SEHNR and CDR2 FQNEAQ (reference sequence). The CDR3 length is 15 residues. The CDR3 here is CASSLAGGPNNEQFF. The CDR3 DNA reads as TGTGCCAGCAGCCTAGCGGGGGGGCCTAACAATGAGCAGTTCTTC. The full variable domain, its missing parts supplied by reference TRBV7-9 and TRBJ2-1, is DTGVSQNPRHKITKRGQNVTFRCDPISEHNRLYWYRQTLGQGPEFLTYFQNEAQLEKSRLLSDRFSAERPKGSFSTLEIQRTEQGDSAMYLCASSLAGGPNNEQFFGPGTRLTVL.

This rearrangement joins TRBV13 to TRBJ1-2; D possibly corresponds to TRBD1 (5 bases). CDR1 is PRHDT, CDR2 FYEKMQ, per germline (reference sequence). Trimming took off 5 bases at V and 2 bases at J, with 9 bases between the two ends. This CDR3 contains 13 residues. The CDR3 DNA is TGTGCCAGCAGCCAGGGCAGGAACTATGGCTACACCTTC. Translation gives CASSQGRNYGYTF. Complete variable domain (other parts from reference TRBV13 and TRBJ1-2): AAGVIQSPRHLIKEKRETATLKCYPIPRHDTVYWYQQGPGQDPQFLISFYEKMQSDKGSIPDRFSAQQFSDYHSELNMSSLELGDSALYFCASSQGRNYGYTFGSGTRLTVV.

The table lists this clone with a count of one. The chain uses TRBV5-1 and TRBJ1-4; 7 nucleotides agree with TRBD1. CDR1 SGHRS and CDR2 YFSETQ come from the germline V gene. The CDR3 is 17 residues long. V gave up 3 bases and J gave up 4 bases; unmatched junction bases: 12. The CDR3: CASSSGYRDRLNEKLFF. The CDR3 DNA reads TGCGCCAGCAGCTCAGGCTACCGGGACAGACTTAATGAAAAACTGTTTTTT. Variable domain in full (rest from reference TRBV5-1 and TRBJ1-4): KAGVTQTPRYLIKTRGQQVTLSCSPISGHRSVSWYQQTPGQGLQFLFEYFSETQRNKGNFPGRFSGRQFSNSRSEMNVSTLELGDSALYLCASSSGYRDRLNEKLFFGSGTQLSVL.

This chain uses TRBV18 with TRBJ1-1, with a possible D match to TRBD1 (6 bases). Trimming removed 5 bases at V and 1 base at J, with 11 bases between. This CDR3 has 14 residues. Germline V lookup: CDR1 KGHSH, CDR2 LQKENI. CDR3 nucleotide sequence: TGTGCCAGCTCAGGAGGACAGAGGAACACTGAAGCTTTCTTT. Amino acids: CASSGGQRNTEAFF.

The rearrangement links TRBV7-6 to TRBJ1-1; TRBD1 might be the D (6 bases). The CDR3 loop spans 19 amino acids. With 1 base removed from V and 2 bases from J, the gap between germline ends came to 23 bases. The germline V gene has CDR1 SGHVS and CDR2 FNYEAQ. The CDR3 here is CASSLGDTPRRSVNTEAFF. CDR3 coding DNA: TGTGCCAGCAGCTTAGGGGACACCCCTCGTCGCAGCGTCAACACTGAAGCTTTCTTT. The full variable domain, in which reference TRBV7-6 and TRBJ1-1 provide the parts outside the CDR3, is GAGVSQSPRYKVTKRGQDVALRCDPISGHVSLYWYRQALGQGPEFLTYFNYEAQQDKSGLPNDRFSAERPEGSISTLTIQRTEQRDSAMYRCASSLGDTPRRSVNTEAFFGQGTRLTVV.

CDR3 region: CAWGRLANTGELFF. CDR3 nucleotides: TGTGCCTGGGGGAGACTAGCGAACACCGGGGAGCTGTTTTTT. This sequence joins TRBV30 and TRBJ2-2; D might be TRBD2 (6 bases). The CDR3 runs 14 residues. The V and J ends lost 5 bases and 0 bases respectively, with 10 bases between them. The germline V gene encodes CDR1 GTSNPN and CDR2 SVGIG (reference sequence).

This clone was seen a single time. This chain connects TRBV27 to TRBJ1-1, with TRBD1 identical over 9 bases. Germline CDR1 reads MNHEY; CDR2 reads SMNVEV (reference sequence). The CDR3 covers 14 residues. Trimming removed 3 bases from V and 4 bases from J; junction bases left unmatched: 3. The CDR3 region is CASSFLTGGTEAFF. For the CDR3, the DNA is TGTGCCAGCAGTTTCTTGACAGGGGGCACTGAAGCTTTCTTT.

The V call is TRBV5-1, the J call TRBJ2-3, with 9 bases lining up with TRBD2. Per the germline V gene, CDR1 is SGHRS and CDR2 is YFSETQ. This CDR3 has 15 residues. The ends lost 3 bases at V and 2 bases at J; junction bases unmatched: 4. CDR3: CASSSSGVDTDTQYF. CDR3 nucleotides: TGCGCCAGCAGCTCTAGCGGGGTCGACACAGATACGCAGTATTTT.

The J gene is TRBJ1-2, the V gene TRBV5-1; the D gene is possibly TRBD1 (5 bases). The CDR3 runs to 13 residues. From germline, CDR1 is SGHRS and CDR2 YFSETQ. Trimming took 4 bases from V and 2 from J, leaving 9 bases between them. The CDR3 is CASSERQNYGYTF. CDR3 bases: TGCGCCAGCAGCGAAAGACAGAACTATGGCTACACCTTC.

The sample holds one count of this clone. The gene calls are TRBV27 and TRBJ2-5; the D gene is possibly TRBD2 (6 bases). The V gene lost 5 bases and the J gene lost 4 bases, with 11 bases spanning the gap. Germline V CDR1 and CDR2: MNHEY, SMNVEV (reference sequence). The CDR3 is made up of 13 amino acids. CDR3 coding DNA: TGTGCCAGCAGTCCCCGGCGGGGAGAGACCCAGTACTTC. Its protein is CASSPRRGETQYF.